This T cell receptor (beta chain) came from a study of T-cell memory formation after mild COVID-19. TCRdb redid the calling of the 5' RACE reads with MiXCR, one entry per CDR3 protein. The sample consists of hundreds of thousands of distinct CDR3 sequences, under 20% of them appearing once. V shed 1 base and J 2 bases; nucleotides not matched to a gene: 5. Per the germline V gene, CDR1 is SSHAT and CDR2 is FNYEAQ (reference sequence). The CDR3 spans 15 residues. This clonotype was seen only a few times. Its antigen is as yet unknown. Study-level points and caveats: Still unconfirmed is whether the second-wave clones peaking on day 37 recognized SARS-CoV-2. Memory sampled before infection contained some responding clones, suggesting cross-reactive memory joined. Later expanders leaned toward CD4+, whereas clones contracting from day 15 to 85 were balanced CD4/CD8.

The sequenced material came from PBMCs or a T cell subset sorted from them (not recorded which). The chain couples TRBV7-7 to TRBJ2-7, with TRBD1 identical over 7 bases. The sequence was obtained from a man younger than 35 who had mild COVID-19 (a few samples of this study predate the infection). Cell type and time point are not known. CDR3 residues: CASSLGPGQTYEQYF. Here the CDR3 DNA reads TGTGCCAGCAGCTTAGGCCCGGGACAGACCTACGAGCAGTACTTC.